These 18 T cell receptor beta chains share one sample of origin, sequenced in a study of T cell responses to AZD1222 COVID-19 vaccine. Data came from immunoSEQ multiplex PCR; TCRdb stores just in-frame clones and leaves some out. The table lists around 180,000 clones, 85% to 90% of them singletons, with less than 0.55% in the top ten. The source was peripheral blood, collected on day 0 of AZD1222 vaccination. The receptor set was obtained from an adult in good health.

This chain joins TRBV5-5 and TRBJ2-6, with D tentatively TRBD1 or TRBD2 (5 bases each). V gave up 0 bases and J gave up 4 bases, with 8 bases separating them. This CDR3 spans 15 amino acids. The germline V gene has CDR1 SGHKS and CDR2 YYEKEE (reference sequence). CDR3 DNA: TGTGCCAGCAGCTTGGCGGGGACGGGGGCCAACGTCCTGACTTTC. Translated, it gives CASSLAGTGANVLTF. The full variable domain, completed using reference TRBV5-5 and TRBJ2-6, is DAGVTQSPTHLIKTRGQQVTLRCSPISGHKSVSWYQQVLGQGPQFIFQYYEKEERGRGNFPDRFSARQFPNYSSELNVNALLLGDSALYLCASSLAGTGANVLTFGAGSRLTVL.

V is TRBV5-1 and J is TRBJ1-2; 9 bases fit TRBD1. CDR1 SGHRS and CDR2 YFSETQ come from the germline V gene. Losses at the gene ends were 4 bases for V and 3 bases for J; bases not matched to a gene: 13. This CDR3 has 17 residues. DNA of the CDR3: TGCGCCAGCAGCATAAACACCCCGGGACAGGGAGACTATGGCTACACCTTC. It specifies CASSINTPGQGDYGYTF.

The chain uses TRBV9 and TRBJ1-4; weak D call: TRBD1 (6 bases). The length of the CDR3 is 15 residues. The germline V and J ends were trimmed by 0 bases and 4 bases, with 10 bases remaining between them. Germline V gene data show CDR1 as SGDLS and CDR2 as YYNGEE. In DNA form, the CDR3 reads TGTGCCAGCAGCGTAGCCGGACAGTATAATGAAAAACTGTTTTTT. Protein: CASSVAGQYNEKLFF. Full variable domain (remainder filled in from reference TRBV9 and TRBJ1-4): DSGVTQTPKHLITATGQRVTLRCSPRSGDLSVYWYQQSLDQGLQFLIQYYNGEERAKGNILERFSAQQFPDLHSELNLSSLELGDSALYFCASSVAGQYNEKLFFGSGTQLSVL.

This clone was detected a few times. This chain uses TRBV5-1 with TRBJ1-3; no firm D call. The CDR3 is 15 residues long. The germline gives CDR1 SGHRS, CDR2 YFSETQ. Trimming pared 0 bases from V and 4 bases from J, leaving 11 bases between. The CDR3 protein is CASSLASAYGNTIYF. The DNA for the CDR3 is TGCGCCAGCAGCTTGGCCTCGGCTTACGGAAACACCATATATTTT.

The J gene is TRBJ1-5, the V gene TRBV10-3, with 7 bases matching TRBD1. Germline CDR1 is ENHRY and CDR2 is SYGVKD. The CDR3 consists of 16 residues. Trimming removed 3 bases from V and 4 bases from J; junction bases left unmatched: 9. Here the CDR3 DNA reads TGTGCCATCAGTGAACAGGGGTCAACCCAGAATCAGCCCCAGCATTTT. This gives the protein CAISEQGSTQNQPQHF.

The chain employs TRBV18 and TRBJ2-5; D is tentatively TRBD1 or TRBD2 (5 bases each). This CDR3 spans 13 amino acids. The germline gives CDR1 KGHSH, CDR2 LQKENI. The V end was cut by 3 bases, the J end by 10 bases, with 15 bases between. Written as DNA, the CDR3 is TGTGCCAGCTCACCTGCGACCGCGAGGGGCCAGTACTTC. Encoded protein: CASSPATARGQYF.

J is TRBJ1-2 and V is TRBV3-1 (or the pseudogene TRBV3-2); D is possibly TRBD1 (5 bases). CDR3 size: 14 residues. V was pared by 4 bases and J by 7 bases, with 16 bases between. Germline CDR1 reads LGHDT; CDR2 reads YNNKEL (reference sequence). CDR3 residues: CASSLDGGKGGYTF. The CDR3 bases are TGTGCCAGCAGCCTAGATGGGGGGAAAGGTGGCTACACCTTC.

This chain uses TRBV5-6 with TRBJ1-2, with 10 bases fitting TRBD1. After removal of 7 bases from V and 4 bases from J, the junction contained 4 bases not matched to a gene. Germline CDR1 SGHDT, CDR2 YYEEEE. This CDR3 contains 13 residues. Written as DNA, the CDR3 is TGTGCCAGCCTAAGACAGGGGGCCTATGGCTACACCTTC. Translating it yields CASLRQGAYGYTF. The variable domain in full, with the rest retrieved from reference TRBV5-6 and TRBJ1-2, is DAGVTQSPTHLIKTRGQQVTLRCSPKSGHDTVSWYQQALGQGPQFIFQYYEEEERQRGNFPDRFSGHQFPNYSSELNVNALLLGDSALYLCASLRQGAYGYTFGSGTRLTVV.

This rearrangement joins TRBV29-1 to TRBJ2-2, with a weak D call TRBD2 (6 bases). CDR3 length: 15 residues. The germline V gene encodes CDR1 SQVTM and CDR2 ANQGSEA. Trimming left V 3 bases short and J 1 base short, with 12 bases between. CDR3 amino acids: CSVDGTGGNTGELFF. The DNA of the CDR3 is TGCAGCGTTGACGGGACTGGGGGGAACACCGGGGAGCTGTTTTTT.

The chain has TRBV7-6 and TRBJ2-3; 8 bases agree with TRBD2. The CDR3 runs to 15 residues. J lost 1 base, V lost 5 bases, and 5 bases had no gene match. Per the germline V gene, CDR1 is SGHVS and CDR2 is FNYEAQ. The CDR3 region is CASSPISGGTDTQYF. As DNA, the CDR3 is TGTGCCAGCAGCCCCATTAGCGGGGGCACAGATACGCAGTATTTT.

This chain uses TRBV28 with TRBJ1-1; no firm D call. Between the trimmed V and J ends, which lost 1 base and 8 bases, there was a span of 8 bases. Germline assignment: CDR1 MDHEN and CDR2 SYDVKM. The CDR3 is 12 amino acids. Written as DNA, the CDR3 is TGTGCCAGCAGTTTATATGGCGGCGAAGCTTTCTTT. It translates to CASSLYGGEAFF.

The rearrangement uses TRBV12-5 and TRBJ2-7; D may match TRBD1 or TRBD2 (5 bases each). The ends were cut back, 1 base at V and 3 bases at J, with 13 bases in the middle. Germline V gene sequence: CDR1 LGHNT, CDR2 FRNRAP. The CDR3 has 15 residues. CDR3 in amino acids: CASGLAGSPHYEQYF. The DNA of the CDR3 is TGTGCTAGTGGTTTGGCAGGGAGCCCCCACTACGAGCAGTACTTC.

About this clone itself: An end of the junction does not agree with germline; a read error may underlie this. The rearrangement links TRBV7-3 to TRBJ1-1, with TRBD1 identical over 11 bases. Germline CDR1 reads SGHTA; CDR2 reads FQGTGA. This CDR3 has 13 amino acids. Here the CDR3 reads CASSHGTGGETFF. DNA of the CDR3: TGTGCCAGCAGCCATGGGACAGGGGGTGAAACTTTCTTT.

This clone has only a few counts. This chain links TRBV7-9 with TRBJ1-2; D is unclear. The V end lost 7 bases, the J end lost 5 bases, and 20 bases lay between the germline ends. Germline V lookup: CDR1 SEHNR, CDR2 FQNEAQ (reference sequence). The CDR3 runs to 15 residues. CDR3 coding DNA: TGTGCCAGCACCTCCCAAGGCCCCGGCGGTTATGGCTACACCTTC. This encodes CASTSQGPGGYGYTF.

The rearrangement links TRBV9 to TRBJ1-6; D remains unclear. Trimming took 0 bases from V and 6 from J, leaving 4 bases between them. The V gene's germline CDR1 is SGDLS and CDR2 YYNGEE. The CDR3 is made up of 13 amino acids. CDR3 nucleotide sequence: TGTGCCAGCAGCGTAGAGGGTAATTCACCCCTCCACTTT. Translated, it gives CASSVEGNSPLHF.

A single count supports this clone. The J gene is TRBJ2-1, the V gene TRBV9; unclear D gene. This CDR3 is 14 amino acids long. Germline V gene lookup returns CDR1 SGDLS and CDR2 YYNGEE. Trimming took 3 bases from V and 7 from J, leaving 14 bases between them. Written as DNA, the CDR3 is TGTGCCAGCAGCGAGACAAGCCTAGGAAATGAGCAGTTCTTC. Residues: CASSETSLGNEQFF. Full variable domain (outside the CDR3, taken from reference TRBV9 and TRBJ2-1): DSGVTQTPKHLITATGQRVTLRCSPRSGDLSVYWYQQSLDQGLQFLIQYYNGEERAKGNILERFSAQQFPDLHSELNLSSLELGDSALYFCASSETSLGNEQFFGPGTRLTVL.

This clone has at least ten counts. This chain joins TRBV5-4 and TRBJ2-2, with D unclear. The CDR3 contains 13 residues. Germline CDR1 SGHNT, CDR2 YYREEE (reference sequence). With 0 bases removed from V and 5 bases from J, the gap between germline ends came to 5 bases. The DNA for the CDR3 is TGTGCCAGCAGCTTGGGGTTTACCGGGGAGCTGTTTTTT. Amino acid sequence: CASSLGFTGELFF.

The rearrangement links TRBV5-6 to TRBJ1-1; 8 positions agree with TRBD1. Trimming removed 0 bases from V and 3 bases from J; junction bases left unmatched: 4. This CDR3 contains 15 residues. Germline CDR1 reads SGHDT; CDR2 reads YYEEEE. In DNA form, the CDR3 reads TGTGCCAGCAGCTTGGCCTGGACAGGGCACACTGAAGCTTTCTTT. As protein: CASSLAWTGHTEAFF. Using reference TRBV5-6 and TRBJ1-1 for the parts outside the CDR3, the full variable domain is DAGVTQSPTHLIKTRGQQVTLRCSPKSGHDTVSWYQQALGQGPQFIFQYYEEEERQRGNFPDRFSGHQFPNYSSELNVNALLLGDSALYLCASSLAWTGHTEAFFGQGTRLTVV.